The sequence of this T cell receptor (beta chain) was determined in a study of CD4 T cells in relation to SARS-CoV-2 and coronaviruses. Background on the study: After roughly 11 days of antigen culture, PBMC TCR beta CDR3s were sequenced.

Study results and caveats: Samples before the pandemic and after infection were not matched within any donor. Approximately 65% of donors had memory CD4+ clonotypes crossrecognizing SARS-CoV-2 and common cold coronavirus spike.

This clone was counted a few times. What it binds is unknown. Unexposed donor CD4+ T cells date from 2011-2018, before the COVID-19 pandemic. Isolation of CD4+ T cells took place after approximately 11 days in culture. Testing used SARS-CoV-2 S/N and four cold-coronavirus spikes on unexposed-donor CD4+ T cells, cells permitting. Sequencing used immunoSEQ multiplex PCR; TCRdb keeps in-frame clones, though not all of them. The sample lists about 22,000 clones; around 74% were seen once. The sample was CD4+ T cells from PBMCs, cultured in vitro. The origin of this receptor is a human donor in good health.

The CDR3 DNA sequence: TGTGCCTGGAATAGAAAGGGGGCGGGCGTTCAGCCCCAGCATTTT. This encodes CAWNRKGAGVQPQHF. The genes are TRBV30 and TRBJ1-5; 7 nucleotides agree with TRBD1. This CDR3 is built from 15 residues. The V segment lost 4 bases and the J segment 6 bases; nucleotides outside the gene matches: 12. Germline V gene lookup returns CDR1 GTSNPN and CDR2 SVGIG (reference sequence).